Below, 12 T cell receptor beta chains from the same sample are listed, as sequenced in a study of shared clonotypes between healthy human individuals (dated by TCRdb to between 2020 and 2021). The receptor library was made with the immunoSEQ multiplex PCR assay. Not all clones reach the TCRdb copy of this immuneACCESS table, which keeps in-frame sequences only. Checked studies attribute under half of the gap to unresolved V genes and leave the rest unexplained. The sample table records some 2,400,000 clones; approximately 94% of these occur just once. Approximately 0.13% of the sample goes to the ten largest clones. The sequenced sample consisted of naive CD4+ T cells sorted from blood. The sample's cell subset or site, from its label and the paper: CD45RA+ positively selected. Receptors were obtained from a man aged 18-30 years in good health.

This clone was recorded once. CDR3 sequence: CASSQHRDRAKNIQYF. In DNA form, the CDR3 reads TGTGCCAGTAGCCAACACCGGGACAGAGCCAAAAACATTCAGTACTTC. This chain uses TRBV19 with TRBJ2-4, with 7 bases that match TRBD1. This CDR3 is 16 amino acids long. CDR1 is LNHDA, CDR2 SQIVND, per germline (reference sequence). Germline trimming cut 6 bases from V and 0 bases from J; bases unmatched to any gene: 8.

The rearrangement links TRBV30 to TRBJ1-6, with 7 positions matching TRBD1. This CDR3 region has 14 residues. J lost 10 bases, V lost 0 bases, and 6 bases had no gene match. Germline lookup yields CDR1 GTSNPN and CDR2 SVGIG (reference sequence). DNA for the CDR3: TGTGCCTGGAGTGTAGGGCAGGGGGTCTCACCCCTCCACTTT. Translated: CAWSVGQGVSPLHF.

The CDR3: CASSTAGTKIYEQYF. The CDR3 nucleotides are TGTGCCAGCAGCACGGCCGGGACAAAGATCTACGAGCAGTACTTC. The V and J genes are TRBV11-2 and TRBJ2-7; a weak D match, TRBD1 (6 bases). Between the trimmed V and J ends, which lost 5 bases and 3 bases, there was a span of 17 bases. The CDR3 length is 15 residues. Germline V gene lookup returns CDR1 SGHAT and CDR2 FQNNGV.

The V call is TRBV2, the J call TRBJ2-3; D is uncertain. Germline CDR1 and CDR2: SNHLY and FYNNEI. There are 13 residues in the CDR3. Trimming removed 5 bases from V and 1 base from J, with 7 bases in between. The CDR3 DNA reads TGTGCCAGCAGTCAGTCGGGCACAGATACGCAGTATTTT. As protein: CASSQSGTDTQYF.

This chain links TRBV19 with TRBJ1-6; D is ambiguous. The CDR3 is 13 residues long. V lost 7 bases and J lost 4, with 8 bases in between. The germline CDR1 and CDR2 sequences are LNHDA and SQIVND (reference sequence). CDR3 bases: TGTGCCAGTACTCGGGGTTATAATTCACCCCTCCACTTT. This gives the protein CASTRGYNSPLHF.

V usage is TRBV2 and J usage is TRBJ1-6; D is undetermined. V was cut by 4 bases and J by 10 bases, with 11 bases left in between. The CDR3 is 13 residues long. Per the germline V gene, CDR1 is SNHLY and CDR2 is FYNNEI. The CDR3 region is CASSVNLVSPLHF. In DNA, the CDR3 is TGTGCCAGCAGTGTAAATCTCGTCTCACCCCTCCACTTT.

V usage is TRBV6-6 and J usage is TRBJ2-7; D might be TRBD2 (6 bases). The CDR3 is 14 amino acids. V lost 2 bases, J lost 3 bases, and 11 bases lay in between. Germline V lookup: CDR1 MNHNY, CDR2 SVGAGI (reference sequence). CDR3 coding DNA: TGTGCCAGCAGTTACGGCGGGGCGAGCTACGAGCAGTACTTC. This codes for CASSYGGASYEQYF.

This clone was picked up a small number of times. The chain is built from TRBV2 and TRBJ1-2, with a weak D call TRBD1 (6 bases). Trimming stripped 4 bases from V and 7 bases from J, with 10 bases between. The CDR3 runs to 12 residues. Germline loops: CDR1 SNHLY, CDR2 FYNNEI. The CDR3 sequence is CASSVRGRGYTF. The CDR3 DNA reads TGTGCCAGCAGTGTCAGGGGTCGTGGCTACACCTTC.

As regards this clone: The same CDR3 can be traced to other DNA sequences in this sample. The V gene is TRBV29-1, the J gene TRBJ2-2, with TRBD2 as a possible D gene (6 bases). The germline CDR1 and CDR2 sequences are SQVTM and ANQGSEA. CDR3 length: 12 amino acids. V lost 4 bases to trimming and J lost 4 bases, with 7 bases between them. CDR3 sequence: CSVVGGTGELFF. The CDR3 DNA follows: TGCAGCGTTGTGGGGGGCACCGGGGAGCTGTTTTTT.

The V and J genes are TRBV19 and TRBJ1-1, with D perhaps matching TRBD1 (6 bases). CDR1 LNHDA and CDR2 SQIVND come from the germline V gene (reference sequence). The CDR3 sequence is 15 residues long. With 5 bases removed from V and 4 bases from J, the gap between germline ends came to 17 bases. This CDR3 is CASSPSNRVSTEAFF. CDR3 nucleotides: TGTGCCAGTAGTCCTTCGAACAGGGTGAGCACTGAAGCTTTCTTT. Full variable domain (rest looked up from reference TRBV19 and TRBJ1-1): DGGITQSPKYLFRKEGQNVTLSCEQNLNHDAMYWYRQDPGQGLRLIYYSQIVNDFQKGDIAEGYSVSREKKESFPLTVTSAQKNPTAFYLCASSPSNRVSTEAFFGQGTRLTVV.

Concerning this clone: The same CDR3 is also encoded by other DNA sequences in this sample. The CDR3 spells CASSQAGTSTDTQYF. Here the CDR3 DNA reads TGCGCCAGCAGCCAAGCCGGGACTAGCACAGATACGCAGTATTTT. J is TRBJ2-3 and V is TRBV4-1; TRBD2 is a possible D gene (6 bases). The V gene lost 1 base and the J gene lost 0 bases, with 8 bases spanning the gap. CDR3 length: 15 residues. CDR1 is MGHRA and CDR2 is YSYEKL in the germline V gene.

The chain employs TRBV6-5 and TRBJ1-2, with a possible D match to TRBD1 (5 bases). The CDR3 spans 13 residues. Per the germline V gene, CDR1 is MNHEY and CDR2 is SVGAGI. Trimming cost V 6 bases and J 7 bases, with 15 bases left between them. The CDR3 region is CASSQDTVGGYTF. The CDR3 coding sequence is TGTGCCAGCAGCCAGGACACTGTAGGTGGCTACACCTTC.